The T cell receptor (beta chain) under discussion was sequenced for a study of blood T cell repertoires in COVID-19. About the research overall: COVID-19 samples from acute and convalescent phases originated in the United States, Italy and Spain. PBMCs, B-cell-depleted T cells, or T cells provided the cDNA or gDNA that made up the material.

TCRdb keeps only in-frame clones here, not all; method: immunoSEQ multiplex PCR. The sample lists some 73,000 clones, 60% to 80% seen once, with under 3% in the top ten. The ends were cut back, 3 bases at V and 0 bases at J, with 14 bases in the middle. The CDR3 spans 15 residues. CDR1 and CDR2 from the germline V gene are SQVTM and ANQGSEA. The sequenced sample was peripheral blood. The chain recombines TRBV29-1 with TRBJ1-2; the D gene is possibly TRBD1 (6 bases). The receptor was derived from a man in his 70s with COVID-19, enrolled during active disease. The CDR3 is CSVEGRNRANYGYTF. CDR3 in DNA: TGCAGCGTTGAGGGTAGGAACAGGGCTAACTATGGCTACACCTTC.